One sample yielded the 27 T cell receptor beta chains listed below, sequenced in a study of tumor-infiltrating T cells and Merkel cell polyomavirus. The overall study: The T cells studied were KLL-specific CD8+ cells against Merkel polyomavirus.

Sequencing was performed with immunoSEQ multiplex PCR; in TCRdb, only in-frame clones are kept and a portion is missing. The table has 25,000 or so clones, 70% to 90% seen once. Every patient's tumor was robustly positive for Merkel cell polyomavirus Large T antigen on immunohistochemistry. The specimen sequenced was lymph node tissue. These receptors were taken from a man aged 50 to 60 with Merkel cell carcinoma.

This clone was seen only once. The V gene is TRBV2, the J gene TRBJ2-7; TRBD2 agrees at 7 bases. Germline V gene sequence: CDR1 SNHLY, CDR2 FYNNEI. This CDR3 has 13 amino acids. V shed 5 bases and J 2 bases; nucleotides not matched to a gene: 3. The CDR3 coding sequence is TGTGCCAGCAGTCCTAGCGGCACCTACGAGCAGTACTTC. Residues: CASSPSGTYEQYF.

The rearrangement links TRBV7-6 to TRBJ1-1; D is unclear. This CDR3 has 17 residues. Germline CDR1 SGHVS, CDR2 FNYEAQ. V shed 1 base and J shed 6 bases, with 21 bases lying between them. The CDR3 DNA sequence: TGTGCCAGCAGCTTAGTCCATGGAGCCCCAAGTAGCGCTGAAGCTTTCTTT. This encodes CASSLVHGAPSSAEAFF.

The rearrangement joins TRBV29-1 to TRBJ1-1; 7 bases align to TRBD1. Germline values: CDR1 SQVTM, CDR2 ANQGSEA. The CDR3 spans 13 residues. With 7 bases clipped from V and 1 base from J, the junction kept 6 bases outside the gene matches. The CDR3 region is CSGNRGSNTEAFF. In DNA, the CDR3 is TGCAGCGGGAACAGGGGATCGAACACTGAAGCTTTCTTT.

The chain carries TRBV30 and TRBJ2-7; D is ambiguous. V was trimmed by 0 bases and J by 7 bases, leaving 7 bases between them. Germline V gene sequence: CDR1 GTSNPN, CDR2 SVGIG (reference sequence). The CDR3 extends over 11 amino acids. The CDR3 sequence is CAWSVMREQYF. CDR3 nucleotide sequence: TGTGCCTGGAGTGTAATGCGGGAGCAGTACTTC.

The J gene is TRBJ1-1, the V gene TRBV19; the D is unclear. CDR1 is LNHDA, CDR2 SQIVND, per germline (reference sequence). This CDR3 has 14 residues. V lost 2 bases, J lost 10 bases, and 17 bases lay in between. CDR3 nucleotides: TGTGCCAGTAGTATAAGGGCCGGGCCAGGAGGAGCTTTCTTT. Its protein is CASSIRAGPGGAFF.

V is TRBV27 and J is TRBJ2-6; the match to TRBD1 covers 8 bases. This CDR3 is 17 amino acids long. Germline values: CDR1 MNHEY, CDR2 SMNVEV (reference sequence). V trimming: 6 bases; J trimming: 2 bases; junction bases outside the gene matches: 9. The CDR3 spells CASRPGQERAGANVLTF. DNA for the CDR3: TGTGCCAGCAGGCCGGGACAGGAGAGGGCTGGGGCCAACGTCCTGACTTTC.

With respect to this clone: In the same sample, other DNA sequences code for this CDR3. The chain links TRBV2 to TRBJ2-5, with 11 nucleotides matching TRBD1. CDR1 and CDR2 (germline): SNHLY, FYNNEI. J gave up 7 bases and V 4 bases, and 5 bases lay outside the gene matches. This CDR3 comprises 14 residues. The CDR3 coding sequence is TGTGCCAGCAGTGTCCGGGACAGGGGGGGGACCCAGTACTTC. This gives the protein CASSVRDRGGTQYF.

Only one count was recorded for this clone. The V and J genes are TRBV11-2 and TRBJ1-2; 11 bases line up with TRBD1. Germline trimming cut 1 base from V and 4 bases from J; bases unmatched to any gene: 8. CDR3 length equals 17 residues. CDR1 is SGHAT and CDR2 is FQNNGV in the germline V gene. CDR3 amino acids: CASSLGVFGTGGYGYTF. DNA of the CDR3: TGTGCCAGCAGCTTAGGGGTCTTTGGGACAGGGGGCTATGGCTACACCTTC.

This chain links TRBV28 with TRBJ1-5, with D unclear. Trimming removed 3 bases at V and 4 bases at J, with 4 bases between. The germline CDR1 and CDR2 sequences are MDHEN and SYDVKM. The CDR3 has 12 amino acids. CDR3 nucleotide sequence: TGTGCCAGCAGTTTGCAGAATCAGCCCCAGCATTTT. Protein: CASSLQNQPQHF.

This clone was recorded only once. The chain is built from TRBV28 and TRBJ1-5; D is perhaps TRBD1 (6 bases). Trimming cost V 6 bases and J 7 bases, with 10 bases left between them. The CDR3 runs to 12 residues. Germline CDR1 is MDHEN and CDR2 is SYDVKM. CDR3 nucleotide sequence: TGTGCCAGCAGCCTAGGGGGACAGCCCCAGCATTTT. Its protein is CASSLGGQPQHF.

The chain employs TRBV14 and TRBJ1-3; 7 bases align to TRBD1. Germline CDR1 is SGHDN and CDR2 is FVKESK. CDR3 size: 17 residues. V was pared by 0 bases and J by 3 bases, with 8 bases of the junction left unmatched. This chain's CDR3 is CASSQDWTGVVGNTIYF. DNA of the CDR3: TGTGCCAGCAGCCAAGATTGGACAGGAGTGGTTGGAAACACCATATATTTT.

This chain uses TRBV7-9 with TRBJ1-2, with TRBD1 identical over 9 bases. V shed 5 bases and J 6 bases; nucleotides not matched to a gene: 4. The CDR3 runs to 13 residues. Germline loops: CDR1 SEHNR, CDR2 FQNEAQ (reference sequence). CDR3 DNA: TGTGCCAGCAGCCTCACAGGGGGCGATGGCTACACCTTC. Its protein product is CASSLTGGDGYTF.

The gene calls are TRBV5-1 and TRBJ2-6; 8 nucleotides match TRBD1. This CDR3 has 17 residues. Germline lookup yields CDR1 SGHRS and CDR2 YFSETQ. The V gene end was trimmed by 2 bases and the J gene end by 3 bases; junction bases not matched to a gene: 7. Here the CDR3 reads CASSFGAGGIGANVLTF. DNA of the CDR3: TGCGCCAGCAGCTTCGGGGCAGGGGGCATTGGGGCCAACGTCCTGACTTTC.

This clone was seen only once. CDR3 loop: CSVAGGAGGYTF. CDR3 nucleotides: TGCAGCGTTGCAGGGGGCGCGGGTGGCTACACCTTC. This chain connects TRBV29-1 to TRBJ1-2; TRBD1 aligns across 8 bases. Germline lookup yields CDR1 SQVTM and CDR2 ANQGSEA. Unmatched junction bases numbered 5, after V lost 4 bases and J lost 7 bases. The CDR3 totals 12 residues. Full variable domain (rest looked up from reference TRBV29-1 and TRBJ1-2): SAVISQKPSRDICQRGTSLTIQCQVDSQVTMMFWYRQQPGQSLTLIATANQGSEATYESGFVIDKFPISRPNLTFSTLTVSNMSPEDSSIYLCSVAGGAGGYTFGSGTRLTVV.

The chain employs TRBV10-3 and TRBJ2-3; TRBD2 matches at 9 bases. CDR1 is ENHRY and CDR2 is SYGVKD in the germline V gene. The CDR3 consists of 15 residues. The ends lost 6 bases at V and 2 bases at J; junction bases unmatched: 6. CDR3 bases: TGTGCCATCAGCGTAGCGGGGGAGACCACAGATACGCAGTATTTT. It yields the protein CAISVAGETTDTQYF.

V usage is TRBV25-1 and J usage is TRBJ2-3; 8 bases are a match to TRBD1. CDR3 length: 16 residues. CDR1 is MGHDK and CDR2 is SYGVNS in the germline V gene. With 1 base clipped from V and 1 base from J, the junction kept 4 bases outside the gene matches. The CDR3 spells CASSESRGQGTDTQYF. DNA for the CDR3: TGTGCCAGCAGTGAATCAAGGGGACAGGGCACAGATACGCAGTATTTT.

V usage is TRBV4-2 and J usage is TRBJ2-2, with D tentatively TRBD2 (5 bases). Germline CDR1 reads LGHNA; CDR2 reads YNFKEQ. With 0 bases removed from V and 7 bases from J, the gap between germline ends came to 9 bases. The CDR3 totals 14 residues. CDR3 nucleotide sequence: TGTGCCAGCAGCCAAGATGGAGGAATCGGGGAGCTGTTTTTT. As protein: CASSQDGGIGELFF.

The chain joins TRBV19 to TRBJ2-1; 15 bases line up with TRBD2. The CDR3 sequence is 19 residues long. V was pared by 3 bases and J by 8 bases, with 14 bases of the junction left unmatched. The germline V gene encodes CDR1 LNHDA and CDR2 SQIVND (reference sequence). CDR3 bases: TGTGCCAGTAGTATTCGGACTAGCGGGGGGGACTCATTCGTCGATGAGCAGTTCTTC. This sequence encodes CASSIRTSGGDSFVDEQFF.

The chain is built from TRBV6-6 and TRBJ2-5; D unclear. The V end lost 4 bases, the J end lost 5 bases, and 5 bases lay between the germline ends. This CDR3 contains 11 residues. CDR1 and CDR2 from the germline V gene are MNHNY and SVGAGI (reference sequence). The CDR3 DNA reads TGTGCCAGCAGTTTTATGGAGACCCAGTACTTC. As protein: CASSFMETQYF.

The V call is TRBV7-2, the J call TRBJ1-1, with a possible D match to TRBD1 (6 bases). This CDR3 is 14 amino acids long. Germline V gene data show CDR1 as SGHTA and CDR2 as FQGNSA. V shed 1 base and J shed 6 bases, with 12 bases lying between them. The CDR3 region is CASSLGNRAPEAFF. The CDR3 coding sequence is TGTGCCAGCAGCTTAGGGAACAGGGCCCCTGAAGCTTTCTTT.

V gene TRBV28 combines with J gene TRBJ1-2, with TRBD1 matching 9 bases. V shed 7 bases and J 1 base; nucleotides not matched to a gene: 7. Germline assignment: CDR1 MDHEN and CDR2 SYDVKM. The CDR3 length is 15 residues. Written as DNA, the CDR3 is TGTGCCAGCATCCCCGGGGACAGGGATAACTATGGCTACACCTTC. Its translation: CASIPGDRDNYGYTF.

This clone came up once. The rearrangement links TRBV5-6 to TRBJ2-7, with a weak D call TRBD2 (6 bases). The germline V gene has CDR1 SGHDT and CDR2 YYEEEE. The CDR3 length is 13 residues. V lost 6 bases and J 3 bases, leaving 13 bases between the germline ends. For the CDR3, the DNA is TGTGCCAGCACCCTGCGGGACCTCTACGAGCAGTACTTC. It is translated as CASTLRDLYEQYF. The full variable domain, with the rest looked up from reference TRBV5-6 and TRBJ2-7, is DAGVTQSPTHLIKTRGQQVTLRCSPKSGHDTVSWYQQALGQGPQFIFQYYEEEERQRGNFPDRFSGHQFPNYSSELNVNALLLGDSALYLCASTLRDLYEQYFGPGTRLTVT.

The chain uses TRBV10-1 and TRBJ2-7; 11 nucleotides align to TRBD2. Looked up from germline, CDR1 is WNHNN and CDR2 is SYGVQD (reference sequence). Unmatched junction bases numbered 0, after V lost 2 bases and J lost 9 bases. The CDR3 length is 12 residues. Here the CDR3 reads CASSEGLAGQYF. The CDR3 nucleotides read TGCGCCAGCAGTGAGGGACTAGCGGGGCAGTACTTC.

This chain uses TRBV28 with TRBJ1-1, with 8 nucleotides matching TRBD1. CDR1 is MDHEN and CDR2 is SYDVKM in the germline V gene. The CDR3 contains 16 residues. Trimming cost V 7 bases and J 4 bases; bases outside gene matches: 14. DNA of the CDR3: TGTGCCAGCACCTCTCCAGGACAGGGAGTCGGCACTGAAGCTTTCTTT. It codes for CASTSPGQGVGTEAFF.

The V gene is TRBV19, the J gene TRBJ2-1; tentative D call: TRBD2 (5 bases). Trimming removed 7 bases at V and 0 bases at J, with 22 bases between. This CDR3 comprises 18 residues. Germline V CDR1 and CDR2: LNHDA, SQIVND (reference sequence). In DNA form, the CDR3 reads TGTGCCAGTACCCCCAACGCTTTTTGGGAGTACTCCTACAATGAGCAGTTCTTC. This translates into CASTPNAFWEYSYNEQFF.

V is TRBV30 and J is TRBJ2-1; 8 bases match TRBD2. CDR3 length equals 15 residues. Trimming cost V 2 bases and J 7 bases; bases outside gene matches: 10. CDR1 GTSNPN and CDR2 SVGIG come from the germline V gene (reference sequence). The CDR3 loop reads CAWSLGVGTRNEQFF. Written as DNA, the CDR3 is TGTGCCTGGAGTCTAGGTGTTGGGACTAGAAATGAGCAGTTCTTC.

The chain links TRBV6-5 to TRBJ2-1; no firm D call. This CDR3 has 12 amino acids. Germline CDR1 reads MNHEY; CDR2 reads SVGAGI. The germline V and J ends were trimmed by 8 bases and 3 bases, with 8 bases remaining between them. The DNA for the CDR3 is TGTGCCAGCGTGGGCAGCTACAATGAGCAGTTCTTC. Its translation is CASVGSYNEQFF.